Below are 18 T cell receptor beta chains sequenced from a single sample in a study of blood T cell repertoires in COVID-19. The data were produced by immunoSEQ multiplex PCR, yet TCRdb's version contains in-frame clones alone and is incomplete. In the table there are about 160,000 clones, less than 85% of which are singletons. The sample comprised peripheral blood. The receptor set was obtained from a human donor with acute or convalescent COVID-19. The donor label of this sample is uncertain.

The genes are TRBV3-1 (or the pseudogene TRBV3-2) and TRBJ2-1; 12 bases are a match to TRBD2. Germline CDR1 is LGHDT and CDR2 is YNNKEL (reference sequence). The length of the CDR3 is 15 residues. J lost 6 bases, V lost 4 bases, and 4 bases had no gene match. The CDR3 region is CASSRKTSGGNEQFF. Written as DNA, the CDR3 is TGTGCCAGCAGCCGCAAGACTAGCGGGGGCAATGAGCAGTTCTTC.

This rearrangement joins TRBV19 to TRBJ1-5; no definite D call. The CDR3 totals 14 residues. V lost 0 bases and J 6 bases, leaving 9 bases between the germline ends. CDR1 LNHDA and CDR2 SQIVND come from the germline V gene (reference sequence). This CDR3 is CASSIDRGRQPQHF. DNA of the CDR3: TGTGCCAGTAGTATAGATCGAGGGCGTCAGCCCCAGCATTTT.

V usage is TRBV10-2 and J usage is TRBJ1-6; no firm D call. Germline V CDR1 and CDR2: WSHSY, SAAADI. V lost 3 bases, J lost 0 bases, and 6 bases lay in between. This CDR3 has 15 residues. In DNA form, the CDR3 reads TGCGCCAGCAGTGACGAGAGCTCCTATAATTCACCCCTCCACTTT. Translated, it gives CASSDESSYNSPLHF.

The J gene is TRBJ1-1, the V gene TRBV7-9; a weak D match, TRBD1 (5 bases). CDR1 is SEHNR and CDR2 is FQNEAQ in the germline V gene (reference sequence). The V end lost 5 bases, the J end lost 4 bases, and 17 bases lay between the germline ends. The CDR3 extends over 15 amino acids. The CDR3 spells CASSPQGFKGTEAFF. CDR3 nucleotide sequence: TGTGCCAGCAGCCCTCAGGGATTCAAAGGCACTGAAGCTTTCTTT.

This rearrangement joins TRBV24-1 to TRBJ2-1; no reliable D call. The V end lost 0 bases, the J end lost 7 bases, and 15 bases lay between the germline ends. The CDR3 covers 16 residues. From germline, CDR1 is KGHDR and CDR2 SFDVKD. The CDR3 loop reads CATSDLSSLNGNEQFF. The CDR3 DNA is TGTGCCACCAGTGATTTGAGTTCGCTGAACGGGAATGAGCAGTTCTTC.

CDR3 sequence reads: CASSFLTGTEAFF. The CDR3 region has the DNA TGTGCCAGCAGCTTCTTGACGGGCACTGAAGCTTTCTTT. V is TRBV5-5 and J is TRBJ1-1; no firm D call. V shed 2 bases and J shed 4 bases, with 9 bases lying between them. This CDR3 region has 13 residues. Germline V lookup: CDR1 SGHKS, CDR2 YYEKEE (reference sequence). The full variable domain, in which reference TRBV5-5 and TRBJ1-1 provide the parts outside the CDR3, is DAGVTQSPTHLIKTRGQQVTLRCSPISGHKSVSWYQQVLGQGPQFIFQYYEKEERGRGNFPDRFSARQFPNYSSELNVNALLLGDSALYLCASSFLTGTEAFFGQGTRLTVV.

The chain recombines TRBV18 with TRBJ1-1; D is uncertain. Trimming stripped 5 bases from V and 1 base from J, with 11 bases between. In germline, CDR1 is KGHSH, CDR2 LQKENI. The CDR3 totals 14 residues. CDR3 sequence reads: CASSALSANTEAFF. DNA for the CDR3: TGTGCCAGCTCAGCCCTGAGTGCGAACACTGAAGCTTTCTTT.

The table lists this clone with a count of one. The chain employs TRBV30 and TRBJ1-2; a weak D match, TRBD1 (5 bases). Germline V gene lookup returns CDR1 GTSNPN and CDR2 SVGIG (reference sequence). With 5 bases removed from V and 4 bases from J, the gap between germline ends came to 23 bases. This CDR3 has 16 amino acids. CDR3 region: CAWLDNLRVIGYGYTF. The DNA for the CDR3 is TGTGCCTGGCTAGATAACCTCAGGGTCATAGGCTATGGCTACACCTTC.

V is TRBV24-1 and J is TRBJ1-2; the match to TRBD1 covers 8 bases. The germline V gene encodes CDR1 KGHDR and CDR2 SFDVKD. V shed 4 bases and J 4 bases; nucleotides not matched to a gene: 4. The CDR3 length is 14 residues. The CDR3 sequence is CATSDRGRSYGYTF. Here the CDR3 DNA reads TGTGCCACCAGTGACAGGGGGCGATCCTATGGCTACACCTTC.

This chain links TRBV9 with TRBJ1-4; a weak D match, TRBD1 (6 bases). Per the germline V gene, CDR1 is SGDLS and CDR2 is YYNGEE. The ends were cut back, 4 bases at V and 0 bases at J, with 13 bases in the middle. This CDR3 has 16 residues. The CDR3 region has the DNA TGTGCCAGCAGCCTAGGACAGTTTGCAACTAATGAAAAACTGTTTTTT. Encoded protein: CASSLGQFATNEKLFF.

CDR3 sequence reads: CASSPRGQGDYDGYTF. The CDR3 DNA is TGCGCCAGCAGCCCCCGGGGACAGGGGGATTATGATGGCTACACCTTC. This chain connects TRBV4-3 to TRBJ1-2; 11 nucleotides line up with TRBD1. The CDR3 length is 16 residues. V was clipped by 4 bases and J by 6 bases; unmatched bases: 10. CDR1 and CDR2 from the germline V gene are LGHNA and YSLEER.

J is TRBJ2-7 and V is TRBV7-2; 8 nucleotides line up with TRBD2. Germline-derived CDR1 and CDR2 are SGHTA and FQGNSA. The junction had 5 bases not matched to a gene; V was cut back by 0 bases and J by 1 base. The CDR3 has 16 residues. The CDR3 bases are TGTGCCAGCAGCTTAGCTGAGAGCGGGGGATCCTACGAGCAGTACTTC. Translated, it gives CASSLAESGGSYEQYF.

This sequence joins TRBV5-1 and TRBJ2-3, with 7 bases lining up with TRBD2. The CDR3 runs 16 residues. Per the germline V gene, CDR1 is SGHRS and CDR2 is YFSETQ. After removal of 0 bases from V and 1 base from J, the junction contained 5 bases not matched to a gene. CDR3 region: CASSLDPSGGTDTQYF. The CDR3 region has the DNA TGCGCCAGCAGCTTGGACCCTAGCGGAGGCACAGATACGCAGTATTTT.

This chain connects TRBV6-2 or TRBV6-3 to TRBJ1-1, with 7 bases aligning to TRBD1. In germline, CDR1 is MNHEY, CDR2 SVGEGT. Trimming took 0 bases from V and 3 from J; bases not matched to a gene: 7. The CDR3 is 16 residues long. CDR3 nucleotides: TGTGCCAGCAGTTACTCGCTGGGACAGTTTTACACTGAAGCTTTCTTT. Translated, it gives CASSYSLGQFYTEAFF.

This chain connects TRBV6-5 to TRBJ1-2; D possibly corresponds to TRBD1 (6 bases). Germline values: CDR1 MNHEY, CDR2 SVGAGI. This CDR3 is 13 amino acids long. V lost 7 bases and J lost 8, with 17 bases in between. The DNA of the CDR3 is TGTGCCAGCACCCGGACAGCATTGGGGGGCTACACCTTC. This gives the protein CASTRTALGGYTF.

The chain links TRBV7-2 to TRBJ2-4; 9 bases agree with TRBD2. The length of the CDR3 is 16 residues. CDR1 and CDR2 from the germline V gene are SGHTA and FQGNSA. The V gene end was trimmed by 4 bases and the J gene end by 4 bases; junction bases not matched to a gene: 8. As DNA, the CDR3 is TGTGCCAGCAGCTCGAGACTAGCGGTACAGAAAAACATTCAGTACTTC. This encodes CASSSRLAVQKNIQYF. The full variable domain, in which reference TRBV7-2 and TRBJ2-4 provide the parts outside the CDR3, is GAGVSQSPSNKVTEKGKDVELRCDPISGHTALYWYRQSLGQGLEFLIYFQGNSAPDKSGLPSDRFSAERTGGSVSTLTIQRTQQEDSAVYLCASSSRLAVQKNIQYFGAGTRLSVL.

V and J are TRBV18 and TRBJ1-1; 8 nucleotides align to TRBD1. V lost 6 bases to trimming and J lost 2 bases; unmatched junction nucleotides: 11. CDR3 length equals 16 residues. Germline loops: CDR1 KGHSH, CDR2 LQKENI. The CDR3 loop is CASSPGQGNYNTEAFF. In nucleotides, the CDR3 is TGTGCCAGCTCGCCAGGACAGGGTAATTATAACACTGAAGCTTTCTTT. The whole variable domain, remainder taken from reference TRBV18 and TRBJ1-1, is NAGVMQNPRHLVRRRGQEARLRCSPMKGHSHVYWYRQLPEEGLKFMVYLQKENIIDESGMPKERFSAEFPKEGPSILRIQQVVRGDSAAYFCASSPGQGNYNTEAFFGQGTRLTVV.

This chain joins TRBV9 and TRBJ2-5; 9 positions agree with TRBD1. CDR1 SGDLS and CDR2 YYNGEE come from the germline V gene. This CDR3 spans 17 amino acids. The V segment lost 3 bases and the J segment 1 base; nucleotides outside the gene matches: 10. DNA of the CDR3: TGTGCCAGCAGCGGCGGGACAGGGCAGAGGGTCCAAGAGACCCAGTACTTC. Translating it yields CASSGGTGQRVQETQYF.